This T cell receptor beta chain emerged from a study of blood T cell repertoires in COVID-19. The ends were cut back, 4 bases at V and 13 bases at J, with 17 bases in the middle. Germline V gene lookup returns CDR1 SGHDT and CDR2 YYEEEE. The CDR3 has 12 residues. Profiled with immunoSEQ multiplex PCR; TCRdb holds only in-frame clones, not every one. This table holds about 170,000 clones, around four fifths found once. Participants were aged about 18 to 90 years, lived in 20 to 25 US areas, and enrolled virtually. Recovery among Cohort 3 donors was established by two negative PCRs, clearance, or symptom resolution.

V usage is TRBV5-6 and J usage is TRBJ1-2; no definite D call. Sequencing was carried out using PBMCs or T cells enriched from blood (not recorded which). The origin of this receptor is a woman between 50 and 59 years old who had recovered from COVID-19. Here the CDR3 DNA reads TGTGCCAGCAGCCCCCAATTCGAGGGCGGCACCTTC. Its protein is CASSPQFEGGTF.